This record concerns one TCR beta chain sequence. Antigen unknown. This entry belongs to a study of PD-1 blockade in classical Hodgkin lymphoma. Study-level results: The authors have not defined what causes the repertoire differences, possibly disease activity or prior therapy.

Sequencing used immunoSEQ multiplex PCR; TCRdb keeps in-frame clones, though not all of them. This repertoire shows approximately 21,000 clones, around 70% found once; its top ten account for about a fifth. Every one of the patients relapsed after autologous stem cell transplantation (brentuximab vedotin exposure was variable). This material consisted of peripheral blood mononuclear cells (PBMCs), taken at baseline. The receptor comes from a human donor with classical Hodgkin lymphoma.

The CDR3 reads CASSPRGPKNIQYF. The CDR3 DNA follows: TGTGCCAGCTCACCACGGGGGCCAAAAAACATTCAGTACTTC. The chain links TRBV18 to TRBJ2-4; D might be TRBD1 (6 bases). The CDR3 totals 14 residues. Germline V gene lookup returns CDR1 KGHSH and CDR2 LQKENI. Trimming pared 1 base from V and 4 bases from J, leaving 8 bases between.